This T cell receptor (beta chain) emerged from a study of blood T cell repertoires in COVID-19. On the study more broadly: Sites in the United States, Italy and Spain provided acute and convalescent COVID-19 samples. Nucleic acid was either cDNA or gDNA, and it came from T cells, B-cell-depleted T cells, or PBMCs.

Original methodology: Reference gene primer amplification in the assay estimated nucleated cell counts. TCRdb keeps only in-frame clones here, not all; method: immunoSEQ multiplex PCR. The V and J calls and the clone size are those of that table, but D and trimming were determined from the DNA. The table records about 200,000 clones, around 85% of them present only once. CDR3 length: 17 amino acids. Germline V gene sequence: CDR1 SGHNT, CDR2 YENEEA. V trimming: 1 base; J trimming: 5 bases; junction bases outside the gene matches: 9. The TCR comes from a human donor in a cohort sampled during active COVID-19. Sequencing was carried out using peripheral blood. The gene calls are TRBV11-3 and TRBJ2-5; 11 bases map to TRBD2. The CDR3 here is CASSLGFSGRAAETQYF. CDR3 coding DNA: TGTGCCAGCAGCTTAGGGTTTAGCGGGAGGGCGGCCGAGACCCAGTACTTC.